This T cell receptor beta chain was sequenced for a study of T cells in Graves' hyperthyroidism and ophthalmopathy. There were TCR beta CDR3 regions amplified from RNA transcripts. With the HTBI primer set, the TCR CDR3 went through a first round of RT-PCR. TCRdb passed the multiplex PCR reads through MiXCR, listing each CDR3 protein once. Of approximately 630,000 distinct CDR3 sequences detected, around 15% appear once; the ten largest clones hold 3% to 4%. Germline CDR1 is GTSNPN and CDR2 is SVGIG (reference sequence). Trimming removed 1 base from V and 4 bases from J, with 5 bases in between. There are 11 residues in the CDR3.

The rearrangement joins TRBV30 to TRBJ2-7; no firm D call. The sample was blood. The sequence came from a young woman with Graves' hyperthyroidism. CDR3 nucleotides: TGTGCCTGGAGTGCTAAATACGAGCAGTACTTC. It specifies CAWSAKYEQYF.